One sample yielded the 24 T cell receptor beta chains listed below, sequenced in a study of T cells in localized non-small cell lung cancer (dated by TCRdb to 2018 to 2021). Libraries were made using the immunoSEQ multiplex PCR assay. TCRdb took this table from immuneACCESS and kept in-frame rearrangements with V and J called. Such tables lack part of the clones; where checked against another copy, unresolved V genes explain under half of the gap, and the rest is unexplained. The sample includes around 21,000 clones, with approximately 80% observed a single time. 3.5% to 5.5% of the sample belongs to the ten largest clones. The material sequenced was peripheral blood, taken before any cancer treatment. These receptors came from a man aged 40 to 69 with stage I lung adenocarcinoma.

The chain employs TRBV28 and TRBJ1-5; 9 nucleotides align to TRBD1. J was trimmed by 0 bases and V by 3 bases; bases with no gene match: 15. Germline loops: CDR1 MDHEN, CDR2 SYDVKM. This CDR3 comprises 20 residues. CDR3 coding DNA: TGTGCCAGCAGTTTCTTTTCCGGACAGGGGTACTGGAATAGCAATCAGCCCCAGCATTTT. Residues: CASSFFSGQGYWNSNQPQHF.

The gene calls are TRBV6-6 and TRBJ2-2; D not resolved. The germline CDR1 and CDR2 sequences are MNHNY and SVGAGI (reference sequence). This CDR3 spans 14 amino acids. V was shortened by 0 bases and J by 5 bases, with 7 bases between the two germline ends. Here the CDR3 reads CASSYSPETGELFF. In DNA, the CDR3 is TGTGCCAGCAGTTACTCCCCGGAAACCGGGGAGCTGTTTTTT.

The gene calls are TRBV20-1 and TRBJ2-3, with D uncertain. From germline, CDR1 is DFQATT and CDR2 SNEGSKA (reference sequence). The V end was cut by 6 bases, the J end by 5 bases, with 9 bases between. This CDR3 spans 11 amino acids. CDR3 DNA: TGCAGTGCCTTACACGTAGATACGCAGTATTTT. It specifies CSALHVDTQYF.

The CDR3 protein is CASSLGWGITYEQYF. The CDR3, as DNA: TGCGCCAGCAGCTTGGGGTGGGGAATAACCTACGAGCAGTACTTC. The chain combines TRBV5-1 with TRBJ2-7; no clear D. The CDR3 extends over 15 amino acids. V lost 0 bases, J lost 2 bases, and 12 bases lay in between. Germline values: CDR1 SGHRS, CDR2 YFSETQ.

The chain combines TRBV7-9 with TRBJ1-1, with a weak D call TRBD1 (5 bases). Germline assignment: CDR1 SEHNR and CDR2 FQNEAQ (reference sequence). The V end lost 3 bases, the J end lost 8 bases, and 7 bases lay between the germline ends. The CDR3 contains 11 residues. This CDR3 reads CASSFGGEAFF. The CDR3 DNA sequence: TGTGCCAGCAGCTTCGGGGGAGAAGCTTTCTTT.

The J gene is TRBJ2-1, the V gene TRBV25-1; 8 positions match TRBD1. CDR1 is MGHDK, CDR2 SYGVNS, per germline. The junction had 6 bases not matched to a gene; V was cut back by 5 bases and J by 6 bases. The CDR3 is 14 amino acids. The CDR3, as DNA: TGTGCCAGCAGTTTGCAGGGGGCGCGCAATGAGCAGTTCTTC. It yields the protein CASSLQGARNEQFF.

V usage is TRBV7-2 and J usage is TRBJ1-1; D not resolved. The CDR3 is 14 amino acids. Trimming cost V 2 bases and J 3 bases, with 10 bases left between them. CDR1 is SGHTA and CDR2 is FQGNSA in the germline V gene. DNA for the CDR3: TGTGCCAGCAGCTTACGGATGGAGGACACTGAAGCTTTCTTT. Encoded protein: CASSLRMEDTEAFF.

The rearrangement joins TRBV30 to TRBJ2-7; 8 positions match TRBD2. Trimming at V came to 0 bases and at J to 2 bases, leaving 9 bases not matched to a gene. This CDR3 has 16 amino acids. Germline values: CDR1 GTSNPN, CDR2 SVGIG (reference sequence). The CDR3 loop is CAWSVLAGPIAYEQYF. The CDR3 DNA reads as TGTGCCTGGAGTGTATTAGCGGGACCAATCGCCTACGAGCAGTACTTC.

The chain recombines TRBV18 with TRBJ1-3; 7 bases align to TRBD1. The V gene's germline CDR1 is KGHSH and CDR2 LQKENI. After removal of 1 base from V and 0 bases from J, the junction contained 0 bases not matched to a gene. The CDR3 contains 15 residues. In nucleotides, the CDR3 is TGTGCCAGCTCACCACGGGACAGCTCTGGAAACACCATATATTTT. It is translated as CASSPRDSSGNTIYF.

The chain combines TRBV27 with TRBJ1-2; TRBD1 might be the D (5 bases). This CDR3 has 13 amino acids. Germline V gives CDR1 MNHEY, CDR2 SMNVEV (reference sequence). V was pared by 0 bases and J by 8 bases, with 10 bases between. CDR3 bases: TGTGCCAGCAGTTTATCTGGGGGGTGGGGCTACACCTTC. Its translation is CASSLSGGWGYTF.

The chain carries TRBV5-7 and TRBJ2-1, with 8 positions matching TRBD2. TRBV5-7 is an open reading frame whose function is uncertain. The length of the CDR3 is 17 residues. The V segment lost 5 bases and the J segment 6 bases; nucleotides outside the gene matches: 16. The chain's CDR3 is CASSWLAGRGFRNEQFF. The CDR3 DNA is TGTGCCAGCAGTTGGCTCGCCGGGAGGGGGTTCCGCAATGAGCAGTTCTTC.

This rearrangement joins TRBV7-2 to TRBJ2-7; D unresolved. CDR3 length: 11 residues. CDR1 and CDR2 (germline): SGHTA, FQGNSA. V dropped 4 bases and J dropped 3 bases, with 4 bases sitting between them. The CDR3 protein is CASSSNYEQYF. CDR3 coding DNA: TGTGCCAGCAGCTCTAACTACGAGCAGTACTTC.

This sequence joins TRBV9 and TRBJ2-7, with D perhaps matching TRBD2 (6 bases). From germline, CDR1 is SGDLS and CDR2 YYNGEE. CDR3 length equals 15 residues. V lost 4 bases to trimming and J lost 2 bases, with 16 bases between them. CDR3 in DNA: TGTGCCAGCAGCCCTACCGGGACGGGGGCCTACGAGCAGTACTTC. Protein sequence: CASSPTGTGAYEQYF.

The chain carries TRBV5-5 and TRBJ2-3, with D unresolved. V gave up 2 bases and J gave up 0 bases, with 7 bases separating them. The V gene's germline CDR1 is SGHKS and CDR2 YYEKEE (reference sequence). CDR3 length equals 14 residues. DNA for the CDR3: TGTGCCAGCAGCTTAAGGCTCAGCACAGATACGCAGTATTTT. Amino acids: CASSLRLSTDTQYF.

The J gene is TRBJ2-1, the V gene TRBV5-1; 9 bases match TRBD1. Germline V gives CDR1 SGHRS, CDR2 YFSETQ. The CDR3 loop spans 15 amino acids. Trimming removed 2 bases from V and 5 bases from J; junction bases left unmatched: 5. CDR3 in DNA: TGCGCCAGCAGCTTTCGACAGGGGGGCCACAATGAGCAGTTCTTC. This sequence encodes CASSFRQGGHNEQFF.

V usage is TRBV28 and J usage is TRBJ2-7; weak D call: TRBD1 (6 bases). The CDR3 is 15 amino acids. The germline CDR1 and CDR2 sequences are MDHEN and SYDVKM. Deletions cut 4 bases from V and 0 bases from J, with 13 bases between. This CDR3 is CASSYSGTLSYEQYF. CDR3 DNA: TGTGCCAGCAGTTACTCCGGGACACTCTCCTACGAGCAGTACTTC.

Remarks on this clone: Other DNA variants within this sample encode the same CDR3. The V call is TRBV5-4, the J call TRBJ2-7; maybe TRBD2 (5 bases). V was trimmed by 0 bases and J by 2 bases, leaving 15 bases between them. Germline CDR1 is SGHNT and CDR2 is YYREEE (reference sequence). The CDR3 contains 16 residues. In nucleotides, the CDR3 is TGTGCCAGCAGCTTGGAGTCTAGTGGGAGAACCTACGAGCAGTACTTC. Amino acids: CASSLESSGRTYEQYF.

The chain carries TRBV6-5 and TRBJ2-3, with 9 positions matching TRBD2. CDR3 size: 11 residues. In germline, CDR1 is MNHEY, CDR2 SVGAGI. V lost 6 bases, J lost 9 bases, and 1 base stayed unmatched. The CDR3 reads CASRGLATQYF. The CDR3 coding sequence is TGTGCCAGCAGGGGACTAGCCACGCAGTATTTT.

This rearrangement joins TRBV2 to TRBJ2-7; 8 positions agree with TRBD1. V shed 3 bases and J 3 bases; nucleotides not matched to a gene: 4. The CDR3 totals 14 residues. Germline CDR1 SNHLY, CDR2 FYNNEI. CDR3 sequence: CASSDAGGLYEQYF. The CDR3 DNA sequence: TGTGCCAGCAGTGACGCAGGGGGCCTCTACGAGCAGTACTTC.

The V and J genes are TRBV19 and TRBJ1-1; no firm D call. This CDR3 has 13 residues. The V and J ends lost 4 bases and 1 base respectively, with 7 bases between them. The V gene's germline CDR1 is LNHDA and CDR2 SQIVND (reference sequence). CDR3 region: CASSRQWNTEAFF. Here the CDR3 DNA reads TGTGCCAGTAGTAGGCAGTGGAACACTGAAGCTTTCTTT.

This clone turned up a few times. CDR3: CASSPYRGTSGNTIYF. In DNA form, the CDR3 reads TGTGCCAGCAGTCCTTACAGGGGCACCTCTGGAAACACCATATATTTT. The rearrangement links TRBV28 to TRBJ1-3; 7 positions match TRBD1. Trimming cost V 5 bases and J 0 bases; bases outside gene matches: 7. CDR3 length: 16 residues. In germline, CDR1 is MDHEN, CDR2 SYDVKM. Using reference TRBV28 and TRBJ1-3 for the parts outside the CDR3, the full variable domain is DVKVTQSSRYLVKRTGEKVFLECVQDMDHENMFWYRQDPGLGLRLIYFSYDVKMKEKGDIPEGYSVSREKKERFSLILESASTNQTSMYLCASSPYRGTSGNTIYFGEGSWLTVV.

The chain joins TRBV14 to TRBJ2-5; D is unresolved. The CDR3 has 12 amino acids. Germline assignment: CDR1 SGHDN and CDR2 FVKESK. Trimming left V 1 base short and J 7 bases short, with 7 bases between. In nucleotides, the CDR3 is TGTGCCAGCAGCCAAGGATTGGTGACCCAGTACTTC. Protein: CASSQGLVTQYF.

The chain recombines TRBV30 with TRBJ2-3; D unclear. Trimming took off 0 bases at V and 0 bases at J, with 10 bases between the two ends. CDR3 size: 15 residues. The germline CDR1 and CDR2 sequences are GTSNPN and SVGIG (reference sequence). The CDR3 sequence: CAWSVGSLSTDTQYF. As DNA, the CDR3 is TGTGCCTGGAGTGTGGGCAGCCTCAGCACAGATACGCAGTATTTT.

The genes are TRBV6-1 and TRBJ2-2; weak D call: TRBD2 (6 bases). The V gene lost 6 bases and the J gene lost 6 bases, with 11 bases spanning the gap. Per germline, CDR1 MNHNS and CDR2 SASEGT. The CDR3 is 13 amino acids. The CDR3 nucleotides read TGTGCCAGCAGGCGGGGTGTTGCCGGGGAGCTGTTTTTT. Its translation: CASRRGVAGELFF.